The 20 T cell receptor beta chains reported below all come from one sample, sequenced in a study of cytomegalovirus exposure and HLA in healthy donors. Researchers ran the PCR with 60 Vbeta and 13 Jbeta primers. Some clones are missing from TCRdb's copy, which holds only in-frame ones; the method was immunoSEQ multiplex PCR. The data show about 190,000 clones, roughly four fifths seen once. Sample: PBMCs. The source of these receptors is a man aged 50 to 60 in good health and CMV-seronegative.

V and J are TRBV18 and TRBJ1-1; D gene uncertain. The CDR3 contains 15 residues. The V gene's germline CDR1 is KGHSH and CDR2 LQKENI. Trimming removed 3 bases at V and 2 bases at J, with 13 bases between. CDR3 sequence (DNA): TGTGCCAGCTCACCGATACACCCGGGAAACACTGAAGCTTTCTTT. Its translation is CASSPIHPGNTEAFF. The whole variable domain, filled in from reference TRBV18 and TRBJ1-1, reads NAGVMQNPRHLVRRRGQEARLRCSPMKGHSHVYWYRQLPEEGLKFMVYLQKENIIDESGMPKERFSAEFPKEGPSILRIQQVVRGDSAAYFCASSPIHPGNTEAFFGQGTRLTVV.

This clone showed up just once. V is TRBV6-5 and J is TRBJ1-5, with D uncertain. Per the germline V gene, CDR1 is MNHEY and CDR2 is SVGAGI. V was pared by 7 bases and J by 0 bases, with 13 bases between. The CDR3 extends over 15 amino acids. CDR3 DNA sequence: TGTGCCAGCACTCTCTACCGGGATAGCAATCAGCCCCAGCATTTT. Translated: CASTLYRDSNQPQHF.

The J gene is TRBJ2-1, the V gene TRBV2, with D possibly matching TRBD2 (7 bases). V was clipped by 5 bases and J by 5 bases, with 19 bases between them. Germline V gene sequence: CDR1 SNHLY, CDR2 FYNNEI. CDR3 length: 16 residues. CDR3 sequence: CASSNRGAGNHNEQFF. In nucleotides, the CDR3 is TGTGCCAGCAGTAATCGGGGGGCCGGAAACCACAATGAGCAGTTCTTC.

This chain uses TRBV29-1 with TRBJ2-1, with D possibly TRBD2 on 6 matching bases. This CDR3 is built from 12 residues. Germline values: CDR1 SQVTM, CDR2 ANQGSEA. Trimming pared 7 bases from V and 7 bases from J, leaving 14 bases between. The CDR3 coding sequence is TGCAGCGCTAGGAGGGTGGAGAATGAGCAGTTCTTC. It specifies CSARRVENEQFF.

This clone was counted a few times. This sequence joins TRBV6-5 and TRBJ1-1, with 9 bases fitting TRBD1. V was pared by 2 bases and J by 7 bases, with 8 bases of the junction left unmatched. This CDR3 spans 15 amino acids. Germline V CDR1 and CDR2: MNHEY, SVGAGI. The CDR3 sequence is CASSYPGQGKHEAFF. DNA for the CDR3: TGTGCCAGCAGTTACCCGGGACAGGGTAAGCATGAAGCTTTCTTT.

The chain carries TRBV11-1 and TRBJ1-6; TRBD1 might be the D (5 bases). The CDR3 loop spans 14 amino acids. CDR1 and CDR2 from the germline V gene are SGHAT and FQDESV (reference sequence). Trimming left V 3 bases short and J 6 bases short, with 9 bases between. The CDR3 reads CASSFGRVNSPLHF. Here the CDR3 DNA reads TGTGCCAGCAGCTTCGGCAGGGTTAATTCACCCCTCCACTTT.

V and J are TRBV5-4 and TRBJ2-7; D gene ambiguous. Germline V CDR1 and CDR2: SGHNT, YYREEE (reference sequence). V was shortened by 0 bases and J by 0 bases, with 7 bases between the two germline ends. The CDR3 is made up of 14 amino acids. The CDR3: CASSLATGSYEQYF. For the CDR3, the DNA is TGTGCCAGCAGCTTGGCCACTGGCTCCTACGAGCAGTACTTC.

This clone was picked up a small number of times. The rearrangement uses TRBV6-5 and TRBJ1-6; perhaps TRBD1 as D (5 bases). The CDR3 spans 13 residues. Germline lookup yields CDR1 MNHEY and CDR2 SVGAGI. Trimming removed 6 bases at V and 9 bases at J, with 12 bases between. The CDR3 DNA reads TGTGCCAGCAGGAGGACAAGTAGTTCACCCCTCCACTTT. Translating gives CASRRTSSSPLHF.

The chain couples TRBV4-1 to TRBJ2-3, with 8 nucleotides matching TRBD1. The CDR3 is 16 residues long. Germline assignment: CDR1 MGHRA and CDR2 YSYEKL. The V segment lost 4 bases and the J segment 0 bases; nucleotides outside the gene matches: 6. CDR3 coding DNA: TGCGCCAGCAGCCCAGTAAGGACAGGGAGCACAGATACGCAGTATTTT. It is translated as CASSPVRTGSTDTQYF.

Here the CDR3 DNA reads TGTGCCAGCAGGGGGGGACAGCCTGGCACCGGGGAGCTGTTTTTT. It codes for CASRGGQPGTGELFF. The chain recombines TRBV2 with TRBJ2-2; D is perhaps TRBD1 (7 bases). Germline lookup yields CDR1 SNHLY and CDR2 FYNNEI. The length of the CDR3 is 15 residues. The ends were cut back, 6 bases at V and 4 bases at J, with 15 bases in the middle.

This sequence joins TRBV10-3 and TRBJ2-3; D unclear. The CDR3 is made up of 15 amino acids. CDR1 is ENHRY, CDR2 SYGVKD, per germline. Trimming removed 2 bases from V and 4 bases from J, with 13 bases in between. The CDR3 coding sequence is TGTGCCATCAGTGAGATTTTGGCTAGTTCAGATACGCAGTATTTT. Translated: CAISEILASSDTQYF.

The rearrangement links TRBV4-3 to TRBJ2-1, with TRBD2 identical over 8 bases. Trimming took 3 bases from V and 0 from J; bases not matched to a gene: 7. The V gene's germline CDR1 is LGHNA and CDR2 YSLEER. There are 17 residues in the CDR3. The CDR3 DNA reads as TGCGCCAGCAGCCAGAGCGGGACTAGGGGCTCCTACAATGAGCAGTTCTTC. Encoded protein: CASSQSGTRGSYNEQFF.

CDR3 region: CASSGPSSYNEQFF. The DNA of the CDR3 is TGTGCCAGCAGTGGGCCAAGCTCCTACAATGAGCAGTTCTTC. The rearrangement links TRBV6-1 to TRBJ2-1, with no clear D. The CDR3 contains 14 residues. V was clipped by 4 bases and J by 0 bases, with 7 bases between them. Germline CDR1 and CDR2: MNHNS and SASEGT.

This clone has just a few counts. V is TRBV9 and J is TRBJ2-1; 9 bases fit TRBD2. The CDR3 length is 17 residues. With 4 bases clipped from V and 7 bases from J, the junction kept 15 bases outside the gene matches. Germline lookup yields CDR1 SGDLS and CDR2 YYNGEE. The CDR3 spells CASSLTAGGRARNEQFF. CDR3 coding DNA: TGTGCCAGCAGCCTGACGGCGGGCGGGAGGGCGCGGAATGAGCAGTTCTTC.

The V and J genes are TRBV7-9 and TRBJ2-7; TRBD1 matches at 8 bases. There are 16 residues in the CDR3. Per germline, CDR1 SEHNR and CDR2 FQNEAQ (reference sequence). Trimming took 5 bases from V and 3 from J; bases not matched to a gene: 12. CDR3 DNA: TGTGCCAGCAGCGTTGGCTGGACAGGGACGATCTACGAGCAGTACTTC. Its translation: CASSVGWTGTIYEQYF.

CDR3 loop: CASSYFGGTTIYF. The CDR3 nucleotides are TGTGCCAGCAGTTACTTCGGGGGTACCACCATATATTTT. V is TRBV6-5 and J is TRBJ1-3, with a possible D match to TRBD1 (5 bases). Trimming took off 1 base at V and 9 bases at J, with 10 bases between the two ends. The CDR3 sequence is 13 residues long. The germline V gene encodes CDR1 MNHEY and CDR2 SVGAGI.

J is TRBJ2-7 and V is TRBV6-5, with a weak D call TRBD1 (5 bases). Per germline, CDR1 MNHEY and CDR2 SVGAGI. Trimming took off 2 bases at V and 3 bases at J, with 11 bases between the two ends. The CDR3 runs 14 residues. The CDR3 DNA is TGTGCCAGCAGTTACAATACAGGTAGCTACGAGCAGTACTTC. Residues: CASSYNTGSYEQYF.

The V and J genes are TRBV19 and TRBJ2-2; D ambiguous. The CDR3 has 11 amino acids. Germline-derived CDR1 and CDR2 are LNHDA and SQIVND (reference sequence). Trimming removed 2 bases from V and 7 bases from J, with 2 bases in between. CDR3: CASSIHGELFF. In DNA form, the CDR3 reads TGTGCCAGTAGTATACACGGGGAGCTGTTTTTT.

Sample share makes this clone large. This chain links TRBV10-1 with TRBJ2-5, with a possible D match to TRBD2 (5 bases). CDR3 length: 14 residues. Germline CDR1 and CDR2: WNHNN and SYGVQD (reference sequence). V was pared by 8 bases and J by 0 bases, with 13 bases between. CDR3 loop: CASSTRWYQETQYF. The CDR3 DNA reads as TGCGCCAGCTCAACTAGGTGGTACCAAGAGACCCAGTACTTC.

This clone showed up just once. This chain links TRBV10-2 with TRBJ2-5, with 7 bases identical to TRBD1. V lost 2 bases and J lost 5; bases outside the gene matches: 17. Germline V gene data show CDR1 as WSHSY and CDR2 as SAAADI. The CDR3 has 18 amino acids. CDR3 amino acids: CASSEPITNRQGTETQYF. The CDR3 DNA reads TGCGCCAGCAGTGAGCCCATAACGAATAGACAGGGAACGGAGACCCAGTACTTC.